A selection of T cell receptor beta chains follows, all from one sample in a study of blood T cell repertoires in COVID-19. Method: immunoSEQ multiplex PCR; TCRdb's copy keeps in-frame clones and lacks some. The sample carries about 150,000 clones, 70% to 90% recorded once. The sequenced sample consisted of peripheral blood. The receptor set was obtained from a woman in her seventies with acute or convalescent COVID-19. CDR3s include the opening cysteine and the closing phenylalanine or tryptophan. The D gene is left open where the match is weak. Size tells how often a clone was seen (once, few, many) or the class of an expanded clone, and some rows leave it out.

TRBJ1-1 | TRBV19 | . | TRBD1 | CASSSLGQGTHTEAFF | TGTGCCAGTAGCTCGTTGGGACAGGGGACTCACACTGAAGCTTTCTTT
TRBJ2-4 | TRBV5-5 | once | TRBD1 | CASSVGTGGGNSKNIQYF | TGTGCCAGCAGCGTCGGGACAGGGGGAGGGAACTCCAAAAACATTCAGTACTTC
TRBJ1-6 | TRBV4-2 | . | TRBD1 | CASSHGTGAQFSPLHF | TGTGCCAGCAGCCACGGAACAGGGGCCCAATTTTCACCCCTCCACTTT
TRBJ2-1 | TRBV10-3 | . | TRBD1 | CATTGAREQFF | TGTGCCACGACAGGGGCCAGGGAGCAGTTCTTC
TRBJ1-1 | TRBV12-3/TRBV12-4 | . | . | CASSPTGLAEAFF | TGTGCCAGCAGTCCTACAGGGTTAGCTGAAGCTTTCTTT
TRBJ2-4 | TRBV5-5 | . | TRBD2 | CASSPAGGANIQYF | TGTGCCAGCAGCCCGGCGGGGGGGGCGAACATTCAGTACTTC
TRBJ1-2 | TRBV6-6 | . | . | CASSYAAAPNYGYTF | TGTGCCAGCAGTTACGCGGCGGCTCCTAACTATGGCTACACCTTC
TRBJ2-1 | TRBV19 | . | TRBD2 | CASSYRQSGGLGYRGEQFF | TGTGCCAGTAGTTACAGACAATCCGGGGGGTTGGGGTATAGGGGTGAGCAGTTCTTC
TRBJ2-3 | TRBV10-2 | . | . | CAISDGGGTDTQYF | TGCGCCATTTCGGACGGGGGAGGCACAGATACGCAGTATTTT
TRBJ2-1 | TRBV11-2 | once | TRBD1 | CASSWGQGLGNEQFF | TGTGCCAGCAGCTGGGGACAGGGCCTCGGCAATGAGCAGTTCTTC
TRBJ2-2 | TRBV5-1 | once | TRBD2 | CASSSPAYFSGGPPRSGELFF | TGCGCCAGCAGCTCGCCCGCATACTTTAGCGGGGGGCCCCCACGGAGCGGGGAGCTGTTTTTT
TRBJ1-1 | TRBV7-6 | . | TRBD1 | CASSRGTGYTEAFF | TGTGCCAGCAGTCGTGGGACAGGATACACTGAAGCTTTCTTT
TRBJ1-1 | TRBV7-2 | . | TRBD1 | CASSIEDRGRGAFF | TGTGCCAGCAGCATAGAGGACAGGGGGCGCGGTGCTTTCTTT
TRBJ1-2 | TRBV2 | . | . | CASSEVEGNYGYTF | TGTGCCAGCAGTGAAGTGGAGGGGAACTATGGCTACACCTTC
TRBJ2-1 | TRBV12-3/TRBV12-4 | . | TRBD1 | CASRDRTGNEQFF | TGTGCCAGCAGGGACAGGACGGGCAATGAGCAGTTCTTC
TRBJ2-2 | TRBV30 | . | . | CAWSVIQATGELFF | TGTGCCTGGAGTGTAATACAGGCGACCGGGGAGCTGTTTTTT
TRBJ2-7 | TRBV6-5 | . | TRBD1 | CASREPGQGREQYF | TGTGCCAGCAGGGAGCCGGGACAGGGGAGGGAGCAGTACTTC
TRBJ2-3 | TRBV12-3/TRBV12-4 | . | . | CASSFSDTQYF | TGTGCCAGCAGTTTCTCTGATACGCAGTATTTT
TRBJ2-5 | TRBV7-8 | few | . | CASRGRVGETQYF | TGTGCCAGCCGAGGGCGGGTTGGGGAGACCCAGTACTTC
TRBJ2-1 | TRBV6-5 | . | . | CASSYSRVNEQFF | TGTGCCAGCAGTTACTCCAGGGTTAATGAGCAGTTCTTC
TRBJ1-5 | TRBV19 | . | . | CASNNGGGRGIGSNQPQHF | TGTGCCAGTAACAACGGAGGGGGGAGGGGGATAGGGAGCAATCAGCCCCAGCATTTT
TRBJ2-5 | TRBV7-2 | . | TRBD2 | CASSLALLAGGQQETQYF | TGTGCCAGCAGCTTAGCGTTGCTAGCGGGGGGGCAACAAGAGACCCAGTACTTC
TRBJ1-2 | TRBV24-1 | . | . | CATSDNRRGYGYTF | TGTGCCACCAGTGATAACCGCCGGGGGTATGGCTACACCTTC
TRBJ2-1 | TRBV11-1 | . | . | CASSFARGEQFF | TGTGCCAGCAGCTTTGCCCGAGGTGAGCAGTTCTTC
TRBJ2-7 | TRBV2 | once | TRBD1 | CASSRQGMNEQYF | TGTGCCAGCAGTCGACAGGGGATGAACGAGCAGTACTTC
TRBJ2-7 | TRBV7-6 | few | TRBD1 | CASSTGRTGIEQYF | TGTGCCAGCAGCACCGGCCGGACAGGGATTGAGCAGTACTTC
TRBJ1-2 | TRBV5-6 | . | TRBD1 | CASSFAGTGGDYGYTF | TGTGCCAGCAGCTTCGCCGGGACAGGGGGGGACTATGGCTACACCTTC
TRBJ2-2 | TRBV2 | . | . | CASRRIDTGELFF | TGTGCCAGCAGGCGTATTGACACCGGGGAGCTGTTTTTT
TRBJ2-7 | TRBV30 | . | . | CAWGDSPYEQYF | TGTGCCTGGGGCGACAGTCCCTACGAGCAGTACTTC
TRBJ1-6 | TRBV15 | . | . | CATSTSGMSSYNSPLHF | TGTGCCACCAGTACGTCAGGAATGAGCTCCTATAATTCACCCCTCCACTTT
TRBJ2-3 | TRBV4-2 | once | TRBD2 | CASSQSRGGQADTQYF | TGTGCCAGCAGCCAGAGCCGGGGGGGCCAAGCAGATACGCAGTATTTT
TRBJ1-3 | TRBV7-2 | . | . | CASSYRLSGNTIYF | TGTGCCAGCAGCTACAGGCTTTCGGGAAACACCATATATTTT
TRBJ1-3 | TRBV18 | . | TRBD1 | CASSPPDDRGSGNTIYF | TGTGCCAGCTCACCACCGGACGACAGGGGGTCCGGAAACACCATATATTTT
TRBJ2-1 | TRBV6-2/TRBV6-3 | few | TRBD1 | CASSYGQGYNNEQFF | TGTGCCAGCAGTTATGGACAGGGCTACAACAATGAGCAGTTCTTC
TRBJ1-4 | TRBV6-4 | once | TRBD1 | CASRATGAPREKLFF | TGTGCCAGCAGAGCTACAGGGGCCCCTCGTGAAAAACTGTTTTTT